This TCR beta chain was sequenced during a study of blood T cell repertoires in COVID-19. Either two negative PCRs, clearance, or symptom resolution qualified Cohort 3 donors as recovered. TCRdb keeps only in-frame clones here, not all; method: immunoSEQ multiplex PCR. Of 370,000 or so clones in the sample, over 75% are singletons; the top ten hold 1.3%. Germline V lookup: CDR1 SGHAT, CDR2 FQNNGV. The V end was cut by 4 bases, the J end by 3 bases, with 13 bases between. There are 14 residues in the CDR3. This sequence originates from a man aged 25-45 years who had recovered from COVID-19. The V gene is TRBV11-2, the J gene TRBJ2-7; no reliable D call. The sample was PBMCs or T cells enriched from blood (not recorded which). The CDR3 here is CASSSSHLLYEQYF. CDR3 DNA sequence: TGTGCCAGCAGCTCTTCTCACCTACTCTACGAGCAGTACTTC.